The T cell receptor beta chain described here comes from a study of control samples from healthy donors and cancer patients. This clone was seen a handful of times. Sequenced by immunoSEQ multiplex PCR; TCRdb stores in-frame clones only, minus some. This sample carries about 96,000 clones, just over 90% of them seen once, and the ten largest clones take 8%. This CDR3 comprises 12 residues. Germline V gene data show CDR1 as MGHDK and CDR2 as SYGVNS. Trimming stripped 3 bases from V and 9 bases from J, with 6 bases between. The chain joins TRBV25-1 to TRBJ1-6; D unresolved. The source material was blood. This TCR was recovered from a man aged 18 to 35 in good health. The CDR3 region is CASSDWSSPLHF. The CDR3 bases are TGTGCCAGCAGTGACTGGAGTTCACCCCTCCACTTT.